A single TCR beta chain is shown here with its context. No antigen is known for it. Qualities for individual bases were not recorded, and no much larger clone is one base off. The sample belongs to a study of sequential checkpoint blockade in melanoma (dated by TCRdb to the late 2010s). As for the study more broadly: In a 1:1 randomization, patients received either first-line nivolumab then ipilimumab (arm A) or ipilimumab then nivolumab (arm B). Maintenance nivolumab came after each of the two trial sequences. About 81% of the matched pre- and post-treatment tumor biopsy pairs came from the same lesion. For about two dozen patients, matched tumor biopsies were obtained before treatment and at week 13, following single-agent nivolumab (arm A) or ipilimumab (arm B). DNA from about a hundred pretreatment melanoma tumor samples underwent TCRbeta immunosequencing.

Trimming takes 6 bases off V and 6 bases off J; junction bases not matched to a gene: 11. The CDR3 starts with the cysteine, ends with the phenylalanine, and has 15 residues. Only the CDR3 region is kept as DNA, spanning 45 bases read in frame from base 1. CDR1 and CDR2 were assigned from the germline V gene (reference sequence) as LNHDA and SQIVND. What the study reported, not specific to this receptor: Tumor T-cell fraction and clonality were found to correlate with PD-L1 staining and CD8+ T-cell counts but not with mutational load. The response-prediction model combining TCR metrics and mutation burden needs validation in larger, independent patient cohorts. Clinical benefit was about 30 times more likely to be achieved by patients whose tumor T-cell fraction and clonality increased by week 13. Among patients in the nivolumab-first arm (arm A), tumor TIL clonality before treatment was associated with response (P = .04). Within-arm analyses of tumor T-cell fraction were constrained by small sample sizes and reduced statistical power.

The treatment or condition tag for this specimen amounts to: randomized to nivolumab then ipilimumab (arm A) or the reverse (arm B). No trial patient had received prior DNA-damaging chemotherapy. CheckMate 064, a randomized, open-label phase II trial of sequential checkpoint blockade, was the source of the samples, all of which came from patients with melanoma. Genomic DNA from formalin-fixed paraffin-embedded (FFPE) tissue samples was used for tumor TCR sequencing. TCRbeta CDR3 regions were immunosequenced from genomic DNA with the immunoSEQ Assay. Before high-throughput sequencing, the genomic DNA was amplified using bias-controlled multiplex PCR. In the source study's methods: To quantify the absolute abundance of each unique TCRbeta CDR3 region, the sequences were collapsed and filtered. Clonality, defined as 1 minus Pielou's evenness, was calculated using only productive rearrangements. Tumor T-cell fraction was calculated by normalizing TCRbeta template counts to the amount of usable DNA, which was estimated from several housekeeping genes. Clones with significantly greater frequencies in on-treatment versus baseline samples were identified using a previously published method. As stored in TCRdb, this immuneACCESS dataset retains in-frame rearrangements with V and J assigned. A fraction of the clones does not appear; measured against another copy, unresolved V genes explain less than half of the discrepancy, and the remainder lacks a known reason. The DNA gave D and trimming, while V, J and clone size come from that table. Counted in this sample were roughly 4,000 clones; around 20% of them appeared once. Clones ranked in the top ten supply over 20% of the sample.

The chain was built from TRBV19 and TRBJ2-3; 8 bases in between match TRBD2. The receptor was isolated from a human patient with melanoma. Some clones in this sample may be carry-over from other donors' samples. The input for sequencing was tumor tissue (inferred from file names), taken from a patient given nivolumab and ipilimumab in sequence. The nucleotide sequence reads as follows: TGTGCCAGTAGGACCCTCCCCGGGGGGGCCGATACGCAGTATTTT. This encodes CASRTLPGGADTQYF.